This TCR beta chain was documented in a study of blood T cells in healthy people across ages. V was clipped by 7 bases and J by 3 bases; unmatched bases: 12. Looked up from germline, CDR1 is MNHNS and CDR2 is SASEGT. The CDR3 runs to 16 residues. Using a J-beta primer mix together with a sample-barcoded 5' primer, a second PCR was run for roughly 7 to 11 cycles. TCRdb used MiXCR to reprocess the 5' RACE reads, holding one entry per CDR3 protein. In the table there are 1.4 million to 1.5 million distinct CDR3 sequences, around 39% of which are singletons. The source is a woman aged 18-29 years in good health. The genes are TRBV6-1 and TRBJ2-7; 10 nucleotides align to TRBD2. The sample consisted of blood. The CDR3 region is CASIQREGITYYEQYF. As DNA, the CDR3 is TGTGCCAGCATACAGCGGGAGGGCATAACCTACTACGAGCAGTACTTC.